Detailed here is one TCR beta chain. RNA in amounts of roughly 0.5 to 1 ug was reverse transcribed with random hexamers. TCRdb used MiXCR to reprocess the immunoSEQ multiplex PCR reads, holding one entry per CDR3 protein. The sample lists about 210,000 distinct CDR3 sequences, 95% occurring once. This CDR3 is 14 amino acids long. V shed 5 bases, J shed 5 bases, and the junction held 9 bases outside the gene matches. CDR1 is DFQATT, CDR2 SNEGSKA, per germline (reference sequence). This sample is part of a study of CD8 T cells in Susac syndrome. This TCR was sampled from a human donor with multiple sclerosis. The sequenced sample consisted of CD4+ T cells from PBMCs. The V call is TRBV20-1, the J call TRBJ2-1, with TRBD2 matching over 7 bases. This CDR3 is CSASTGGTNNEQFF. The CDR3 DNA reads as TGCAGTGCTTCCACGGGGGGAACCAACAATGAGCAGTTCTTC.